A single sample gave rise to the 9 T cell receptor beta chains below, sequenced in a study of T cells in localized non-small cell lung cancer (dated by TCRdb to 2018 to 2020). Libraries were made using the immunoSEQ multiplex PCR assay. In TCRdb, the immuneACCESS table is reduced to in-frame sequences with V and J assigned. These tables do not hold every clone; where another copy was compared, an unresolved V gene accounts for under half, and the others remain unexplained. The sample profile shows about 2,100 clones; roughly 29% of them were found once. Roughly 12% of the sample is in the top ten clones. Material: normal lung tissue next to the tumor, obtained before any cancer treatment. The receptor set was obtained from a male donor older than 55 with stage I squamous cell lung carcinoma.

This chain joins TRBV30 and TRBJ2-3; no firm D call. V dropped 2 bases and J dropped 1 base, with 10 bases sitting between them. CDR1 and CDR2 from the germline V gene are GTSNPN and SVGIG (reference sequence). The CDR3 loop spans 14 amino acids. DNA of the CDR3: TGTGCCTGGAGTATCGCACCCCGCACAGATACGCAGTATTTT. Its translation: CAWSIAPRTDTQYF.

The V gene is TRBV6-7, the J gene TRBJ1-2; no clear D. TRBV6-7 is labeled an ORF, and its function is uncertain. This CDR3 has 12 amino acids. The germline V and J ends were trimmed by 3 bases and 8 bases, with 10 bases remaining between them. CDR3 in DNA: TGTGCCAGCAGTTATTCCCGTTCCGGCTACACCTTC. Translation gives CASSYSRSGYTF.

There are a few counts of this clone. V gene TRBV11-3 combines with J gene TRBJ1-1; D perhaps matches TRBD1 (5 bases). The CDR3 contains 14 residues. Looked up from germline, CDR1 is SGHNT and CDR2 is YENEEA. The ends were cut back, 6 bases at V and 2 bases at J, with 13 bases in the middle. The CDR3 nucleotides are TGTGCCAGCAGTCCTGGGACCGCTAACACTGAAGCTTTCTTT. Its translation is CASSPGTANTEAFF.

By share of the sample, this clone is medium-sized. The chain has TRBV6-8 and TRBJ1-1, with a possible D match to TRBD1 (6 bases). V lost 6 bases, J lost 3 bases, and 17 bases lay in between. The CDR3 spans 15 residues. Germline-derived CDR1 and CDR2 are MNHGY and SAAAGT. Here the CDR3 DNA reads TGTGCCAGCAGCGTAAACCAAAGGGGGGACACTGAAGCTTTCTTT. Translation gives CASSVNQRGDTEAFF.

This clone is medium-sized. The V call is TRBV7-2, the J call TRBJ2-7; D is perhaps TRBD2 (5 bases). Trimming took 5 bases from V and 7 from J, leaving 15 bases between them. The CDR3 has 13 residues. Germline CDR1 and CDR2: SGHTA and FQGNSA. DNA for the CDR3: TGTGCCAGCAGCGCTGGGGTCGGGGTGGAGCAGTACTTC. Protein: CASSAGVGVEQYF.

This chain joins TRBV11-3 and TRBJ2-1; 7 bases fit TRBD1. Germline CDR1 SGHNT, CDR2 YENEEA. The J segment lost 7 bases and the V segment lost 5 bases, leaving 8 bases of the junction unmatched. The CDR3 length is 14 residues. The chain's CDR3 is CASSDTSGGNEQFF. The CDR3 bases are TGTGCCAGCAGCGACACATCAGGGGGTAATGAGCAGTTCTTC.

This clone was detected only a few times. The CDR3 sequence: CASSWTRFQETQYF. The CDR3 DNA reads TGTGCCAGCAGCTGGACTAGATTCCAAGAGACCCAGTACTTC. The chain uses TRBV11-3 and TRBJ2-5, with 7 bases that match TRBD2. V gave up 4 bases and J gave up 1 base; unmatched junction bases: 3. Germline loops: CDR1 SGHNT, CDR2 YENEEA. The CDR3 contains 14 residues.

The sample holds a few counts of this clone. The chain is built from TRBV18 and TRBJ2-7; 10 bases are a match to TRBD1. The CDR3 runs to 13 residues. CDR1 KGHSH and CDR2 LQKENI come from the germline V gene. V trimming: 3 bases; J trimming: 5 bases; junction bases outside the gene matches: 1. For the CDR3, the DNA is TGTGCCAGCTCACCCGGGACAGGGGACGAGCAGTACTTC. Its protein is CASSPGTGDEQYF.

The gene calls are TRBV19 and TRBJ2-1; D gene uncertain. V lost 3 bases, J lost 10 bases, and 7 bases lay in between. The V gene's germline CDR1 is LNHDA and CDR2 SQIVND (reference sequence). The CDR3 spans 11 residues. The CDR3 DNA reads as TGTGCCAGTAGTATGGCCAGGGAGCAGTTCTTC. Encoded protein: CASSMAREQFF.